This entry describes one T cell receptor beta chain. What it recognizes is unknown. With 5 bases clipped from V and 9 bases from J, the junction kept 7 bases outside the gene matches. The CDR3 spans 13 residues. Germline V gives CDR1 SEHNR, CDR2 FQNEAQ (reference sequence). This sample is drawn from a study of cytomegalovirus exposure and HLA in healthy donors. Regarding the study as a whole: A later analysis reportedly identified an Asian-associated ancestry cluster as carrying fewer N-insertions than the 666-donor mean.

The study ran its PCR with 60 Vbeta and 13 Jbeta primers. The repertoire was sequenced with immunoSEQ multiplex PCR; TCRdb's copy has only in-frame clones and lacks some. The sample holds under 200,000 clones; roughly 80% are singletons and the top ten take around 1.7%. V gene TRBV7-9 combines with J gene TRBJ2-1, with TRBD2 matching over 7 bases. The clonotype comes from a woman aged 18 to 35 in good health and CMV-seronegative. The sample taken for sequencing was PBMCs. CDR3 protein: CASSARLASEQFF. The CDR3 DNA is TGTGCCAGCAGCGCTCGACTAGCCTCTGAGCAGTTCTTC.